This T cell receptor beta chain was obtained from a study of PD-1 blockade in classical Hodgkin lymphoma. This clone was recorded only once. Its target is not known. Only in-frame clones appear in the TCRdb table, and some are missing; sequencing was by immunoSEQ multiplex PCR. The sample contains some 96,000 clones, more than 80% of which appear only once. Relapse was seen in all patients after autologous stem cell transplantation, and brentuximab vedotin exposure was variable. Patients had relapsed/refractory classical Hodgkin lymphoma with complete response, partial response or progressive disease as best response. With V trimmed by 6 bases and J by 13 bases, 13 bases remained unmatched. This CDR3 spans 14 amino acids. Germline V gene lookup returns CDR1 MDHEN and CDR2 SYDVKM. Study-level findings and limits: By C4D1 there was a significant rise in CD4+ TCR diversity but not in CD8+ TCR diversity.

This specimen consisted of peripheral blood mononuclear cells (PBMCs), obtained before the second cycle of nivolumab. V is TRBV28 and J is TRBJ2-1; TRBD2 aligns across 9 bases. The sequence was obtained from a human donor with classical Hodgkin lymphoma. CDR3 bases: TGTGCCAGCAGCCCCGGGGGTAGCGGGAGAATCCAGTTCTTC. Amino acids: CASSPGGSGRIQFF. Supplemented by reference TRBV28 and TRBJ2-1, the full variable domain reads DVKVTQSSRYLVKRTGEKVFLECVQDMDHENMFWYRQDPGLGLRLIYFSYDVKMKEKGDIPEGYSVSREKKERFSLILESASTNQTSMYLCASSPGGSGRIQFFGPGTRLTVL.